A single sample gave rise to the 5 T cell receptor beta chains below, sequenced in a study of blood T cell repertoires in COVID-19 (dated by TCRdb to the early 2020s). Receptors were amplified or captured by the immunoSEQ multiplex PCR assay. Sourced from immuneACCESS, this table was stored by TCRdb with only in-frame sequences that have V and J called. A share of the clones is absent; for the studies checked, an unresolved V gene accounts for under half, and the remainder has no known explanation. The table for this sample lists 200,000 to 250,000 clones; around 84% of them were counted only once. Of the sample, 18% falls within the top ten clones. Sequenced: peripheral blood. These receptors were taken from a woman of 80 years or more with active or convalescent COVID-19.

Here the CDR3 DNA reads TGCGCCAGCAGCCAAGCATCGACAGGGGGCTTTGGCTACACCTTC. It is translated as CASSQASTGGFGYTF. The chain couples TRBV4-1 to TRBJ1-2; 10 bases fit TRBD1. Unmatched junction bases numbered 6, after V lost 1 base and J lost 7 bases. Germline V gives CDR1 MGHRA, CDR2 YSYEKL. The CDR3 extends over 15 amino acids.

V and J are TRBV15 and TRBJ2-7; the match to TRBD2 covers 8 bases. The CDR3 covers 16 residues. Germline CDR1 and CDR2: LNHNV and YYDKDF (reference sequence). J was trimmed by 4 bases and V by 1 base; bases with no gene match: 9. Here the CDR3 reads CATSRGISGIQYEQYF. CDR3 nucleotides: TGTGCCACCAGCAGAGGTATTAGCGGGATACAATACGAGCAGTACTTC.

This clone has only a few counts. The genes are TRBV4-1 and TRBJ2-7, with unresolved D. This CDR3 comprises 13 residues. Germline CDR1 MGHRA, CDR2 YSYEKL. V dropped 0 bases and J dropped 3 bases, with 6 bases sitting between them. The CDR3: CASSQDRVYEQYF. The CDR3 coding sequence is TGCGCCAGCAGCCAAGATCGCGTCTACGAGCAGTACTTC.

CDR3 nucleotides: TGTGCTAGTGGTTTGTGGAACAGCTGGGAAGCTTTCTTT. It yields the protein CASGLWNSWEAFF. The V gene is TRBV12-5, the J gene TRBJ1-1; D uncertain. The CDR3 is 13 amino acids. The V end lost 2 bases, the J end lost 8 bases, and 12 bases lay between the germline ends. Germline CDR1 is LGHNT and CDR2 is FRNRAP. Drawing the rest from reference TRBV12-5 and TRBJ1-1, the complete variable domain is DARVTQTPRHKVTEMGQEVTMRCQPILGHNTVFWYRQTMMQGLELLAYFRNRAPLDDSGMPKDRFSAEMPDATLATLKIQPSEPRDSAVYFCASGLWNSWEAFFGQGTRLTVV.

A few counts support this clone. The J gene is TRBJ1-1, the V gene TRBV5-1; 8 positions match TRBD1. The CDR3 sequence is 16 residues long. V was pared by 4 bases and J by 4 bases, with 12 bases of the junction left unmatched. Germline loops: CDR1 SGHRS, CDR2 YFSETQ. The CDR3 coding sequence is TGCGCCAGCAGCCGACAGGGGTACGAGGGGGGCACTGAAGCTTTCTTT. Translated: CASSRQGYEGGTEAFF.